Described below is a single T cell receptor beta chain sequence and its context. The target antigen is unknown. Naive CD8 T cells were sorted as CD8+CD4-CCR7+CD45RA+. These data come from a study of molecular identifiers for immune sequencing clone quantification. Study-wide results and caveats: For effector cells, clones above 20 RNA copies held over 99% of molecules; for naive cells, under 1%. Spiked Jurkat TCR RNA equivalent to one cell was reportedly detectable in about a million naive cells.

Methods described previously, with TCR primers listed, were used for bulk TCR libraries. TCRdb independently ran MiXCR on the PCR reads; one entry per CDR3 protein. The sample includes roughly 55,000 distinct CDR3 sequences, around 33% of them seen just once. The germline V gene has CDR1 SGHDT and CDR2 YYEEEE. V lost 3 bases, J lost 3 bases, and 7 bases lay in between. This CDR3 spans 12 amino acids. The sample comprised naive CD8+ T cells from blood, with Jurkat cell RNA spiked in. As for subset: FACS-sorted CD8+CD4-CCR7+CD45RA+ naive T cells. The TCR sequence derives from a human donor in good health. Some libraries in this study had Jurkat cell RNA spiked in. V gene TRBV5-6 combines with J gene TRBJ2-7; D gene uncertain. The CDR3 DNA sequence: TGTGCCAGCAGCTCGAACCACTACGAGCAGTACTTC. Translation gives CASSSNHYEQYF.